Listed below are T cell receptor beta chains from one sample, sequenced in a study of cytomegalovirus exposure and HLA in healthy donors. Using immunoSEQ multiplex PCR, the repertoire was profiled, and TCRdb retains in-frame clones only, with some absent. This sample has roughly 150,000 clones, with 65% to 80% found just once. Input material: PBMCs. These TCRs come from a woman aged 45-65 years in good health and CMV-seropositive. The CDR3 runs from the conserved cysteine through the conserved F or W. The D gene is left open where the match is weak. Clone size, where shown, is once, few, many, or a class for clones that have expanded.

V	J	size	D	DNA	CDR3
TRBV2	TRBJ2-2	NA	TRBD1	TGTGCCAGCAGCGGCGGACAGGGATTCACCGGGGAGCTGTTTTTT	CASSGGQGFTGELFF
TRBV6-5	TRBJ1-1	once	NA	TGTGCCAGCAGTTCCCCCTGGGGCCGGGACACTGAAGCTTTCTTT	CASSSPWGRDTEAFF
TRBV2	TRBJ1-4	NA	TRBD1	TGTGCCAGCAGGCAACAGGGGGCGAGTGAAAAACTGTTTTTT	CASRQQGASEKLFF
TRBV6-1	TRBJ1-2	few	TRBD1	TGTGCCAGCAGTGTCGGGACAGCTTATGGCTACACCTTC	CASSVGTAYGYTF
TRBV6-1	TRBJ1-5	few	TRBD1	TGTGCCAGCAGTGAAGTACCGGACAGGGGGCTTTCTCCCCAGCATTTT	CASSEVPDRGLSPQHF
TRBV5-4	TRBJ2-4	NA	TRBD1	TGTGCCAGCAGCTACGACAGGGTGAACATTCAGTACTTC	CASSYDRVNIQYF
TRBV5-4	TRBJ2-2	NA	NA	TGTGCCAGCAGCTTGGTAGACACTACCGGGGAGCTGTTTTTT	CASSLVDTTGELFF
TRBV2	TRBJ1-2	few	NA	TGTGCCAGCAGCAATCAGGGAACAGGAGGCTACACCTTC	CASSNQGTGGYTF
TRBV11-3	TRBJ1-1	NA	TRBD1	TGTGCCAGCAGCCGGGACAGATTGGCCACTGAAGCTTTCTTT	CASSRDRLATEAFF
TRBV5-1	TRBJ1-1	NA	TRBD1	TGCGCCAGCAGCTTGGGGGGACAGGGGGCTTCTGAAGCTTTCTTT	CASSLGGQGASEAFF
TRBV9	TRBJ2-3	NA	TRBD1	TGTGCCAGCAGCGTGACAGGGTCAAATTTACCTAGCACAGATACGCAGTATTTT	CASSVTGSNLPSTDTQYF
TRBV7-8	TRBJ2-5	NA	NA	TGTGCCAGCAGCACAGGGTTTAGGCCTCAAGAGACCCAGTACTTC	CASSTGFRPQETQYF
TRBV2	TRBJ1-4	once	NA	TGTGCCAGCAGCTCGCCCCTCCAGGGCGGCACTAATGAAAAACTGTTTTTT	CASSSPLQGGTNEKLFF
TRBV5-1	TRBJ1-6	NA	NA	TGCGCCAGCCGGACAGACAACGATTCACCCCTCCACTTT	CASRTDNDSPLHF
TRBV2	TRBJ1-1	NA	TRBD1	TGTGCCAGCAATTACAGGGGGAATGCTTTCTTT	CASNYRGNAFF
TRBV5-1	TRBJ2-7	NA	TRBD2	TGCGCCAGCAGCGGCCCGGGGGGGCGCGCCGAGCAGTACTTC	CASSGPGGRAEQYF
TRBV29-1	TRBJ2-7	NA	TRBD1	TGCAGCGTTCGGGGACAGGGCGACGAGCAGTACTTC	CSVRGQGDEQYF
TRBV5-1	TRBJ2-6	NA	NA	TGCGCCAGCACCCAGGGCTACCCTGGGGCCAACGTCCTGACTTTC	CASTQGYPGANVLTF
TRBV5-4	TRBJ2-3	NA	TRBD2	TGTGCCAGCAGCCCCGGGGGGGGGCAGTGGGGATTGGATACGCAGTATTTT	CASSPGGGQWGLDTQYF
TRBV9	TRBJ1-6	few	TRBD1	TGTGCCAGCAGCGTAAGTAGTGGACAGGGGTCTTCACCCCTCCACTTT	CASSVSSGQGSSPLHF
TRBV27	TRBJ1-2	NA	TRBD1	TGTGCCAGCAGTCGGGACAGGAAAAACTATGGCTACACCTTC	CASSRDRKNYGYTF
TRBV12-5	TRBJ1-1	NA	NA	TGTGCTAGTGGGCCGGACAGCGAGAACACTGAAGCTTTCTTT	CASGPDSENTEAFF
TRBV6-5	TRBJ1-1	NA	NA	TGTGCCAGCAGTTACGGGGGGAAGGGTGAAGCTTTCTTT	CASSYGGKGEAFF
TRBV2	TRBJ2-7	NA	NA	TGTGCCAGCAGTGGGGCGGGCGAGCAGTACTTC	CASSGAGEQYF
TRBV2	TRBJ2-2	NA	TRBD2	TGTGCCACAGCTTGGACTAGCGGGATGGCCGGGGAGCTGTTTTTT	CATAWTSGMAGELFF
TRBV6-5	TRBJ2-1	NA	NA	TGTGCCAGCAGTTACGCGGGGGCTTTCAACAATGAGCAGTTCTTC	CASSYAGAFNNEQFF
TRBV18	TRBJ2-1	few	TRBD2	TGTGCCAGTACGACTAGCGGGGACTATGAGCAGTTCTTC	CASTTSGDYEQFF
TRBV27	TRBJ1-1	NA	TRBD1	TGTGCCAGCAGTCCATACAGGGGGGCTAATGCTTTCTTT	CASSPYRGANAFF
TRBV2	TRBJ1-5	NA	NA	TGTGCCAGCAGTAGGGGCATAGTCTCGGAAAATCAGCCCCAGCATTTT	CASSRGIVSENQPQHF
TRBV7-3	TRBJ2-1	once	TRBD2	TGTGCCAGCAGCTCCCACGCGGGGGGGCTTAACAATGAGCAGTTCTTC	CASSSHAGGLNNEQFF
TRBV5-1	TRBJ2-5	NA	NA	TGCGCCAGCAGCTTGTGGGTAGGCGGGACAGAGACCCAGTACTTC	CASSLWVGGTETQYF
TRBV5-1	TRBJ2-1	NA	NA	TGCGCCAGCAGTGCAGCGGTAAGCTCCTACAATGAGCAGTTCTTC	CASSAAVSSYNEQFF
TRBV19	TRBJ1-4	few	TRBD1	TGTGCCAGTGACACTTCAACAGGGGGTCCGGCAAAACTGTTTTTT	CASDTSTGGPAKLFF
TRBV5-5	TRBJ2-6	NA	NA	TGTGCCAGCAGTCCGAGGACTTCCTCTGGGGCCAACGTCCTGACTTTC	CASSPRTSSGANVLTF
TRBV9	TRBJ2-5	few	NA	TGTGCCAGCAGCGCGTCACAGGGACGGGAGACCCAGTACTTC	CASSASQGRETQYF
TRBV29-1	TRBJ2-2	NA	NA	TGCAGCGTTGTAAAACAGCAGAACACCGGGGAGCTGTTTTTT	CSVVKQQNTGELFF
TRBV7-2	TRBJ2-3	NA	NA	TGTGCCAGCAGCCCCCAAGCGGCAACAGATACGCAGTATTTT	CASSPQAATDTQYF
TRBV5-1	TRBJ2-1	NA	TRBD2	TGCGCCAGCACTTTCTCCGGGACTAGCGGGGTTGAGCAGTTCTTC	CASTFSGTSGVEQFF
TRBV13	TRBJ1-2	NA	NA	TGTGCCAGCAGCTTAGATGGCCGCGGCTACACCTTC	CASSLDGRGYTF
TRBV2	TRBJ2-7	NA	TRBD1	TGTGCCAGCAGGGGACAGGGCTACGAGCAGTACTTC	CASRGQGYEQYF
TRBV19	TRBJ1-3	NA	TRBD1	TGTGCCAGTAGTATGGGACAGAGTTACTCTGGAAACACCATATATTTT	CASSMGQSYSGNTIYF
TRBV5-1	TRBJ2-2	NA	TRBD2	TGCGCCAGCAGCTTCATAGGGGGACTAGAATACACCGGGGAGCTGTTTTTT	CASSFIGGLEYTGELFF
TRBV2	TRBJ2-1	NA	TRBD2	TGTGCCAGCAGTGTGAGGACTAGCGGGGGGGCTGAGCAGTTCTTC	CASSVRTSGGAEQFF
TRBV9	TRBJ2-1	NA	NA	TGTGCCAGCAGCGTAGACCCCTCGGGCAGGGGAGTCTACAATGAGCAGTTCTTC	CASSVDPSGRGVYNEQFF
TRBV7-2	TRBJ2-7	NA	NA	TGTGCCAGCAGCTTAGTGGGGGGGGGCTCCAGCGAGCAGTACTTC	CASSLVGGGSSEQYF
TRBV4-2	TRBJ2-1	NA	NA	TGTGCCAGCAGCTATGAGGCCCCGCGGTGGAATGAGCAGTTCTTC	CASSYEAPRWNEQFF
TRBV5-1	TRBJ1-5	once	NA	TGCGCCAGCAGCTTTGGACTCCAGCCGCATCAGCCCCAGCATTTT	CASSFGLQPHQPQHF
TRBV6-5	TRBJ1-6	NA	NA	TGTGCCAGCGCTTTGGAGATGAATAATTCACCCCTCCACTTT	CASALEMNNSPLHF
TRBV29-1	TRBJ2-3	NA	TRBD2	TGCAGCGTTGGCAGCGGGGGGCGGGGAGATACGCAGTATTTT	CSVGSGGRGDTQYF
TRBV7-8	TRBJ1-1	NA	NA	TGTGCCAGCAGTCAACATCGGAACACTGAAGCTTTCTTT	CASSQHRNTEAFF
TRBV2	TRBJ1-5	once	NA	TGTGCCAGCAGTGAGAGTCGCAATCAGCCCCAGCATTTT	CASSESRNQPQHF
TRBV6-6	TRBJ1-2	NA	NA	TGTGCCAGCAGTTCGACAGTCGTTAATGGCTACACCTTC	CASSSTVVNGYTF
TRBV4-1	TRBJ2-7	NA	TRBD1	TGCGCCAGCAGCTTAGCCAGGGGGCCCTACGAGCAGTACTTC	CASSLARGPYEQYF
TRBV12-5	TRBJ2-1	NA	NA	TGTGCTAGTGGTTTGGTTATAAATGAGCAGTTCTTC	CASGLVINEQFF
TRBV28	TRBJ1-5	NA	NA	TGTGCCAGCAGTTTAGCGGGAACGAGCAATCAGCCCCAGCATTTT	CASSLAGTSNQPQHF